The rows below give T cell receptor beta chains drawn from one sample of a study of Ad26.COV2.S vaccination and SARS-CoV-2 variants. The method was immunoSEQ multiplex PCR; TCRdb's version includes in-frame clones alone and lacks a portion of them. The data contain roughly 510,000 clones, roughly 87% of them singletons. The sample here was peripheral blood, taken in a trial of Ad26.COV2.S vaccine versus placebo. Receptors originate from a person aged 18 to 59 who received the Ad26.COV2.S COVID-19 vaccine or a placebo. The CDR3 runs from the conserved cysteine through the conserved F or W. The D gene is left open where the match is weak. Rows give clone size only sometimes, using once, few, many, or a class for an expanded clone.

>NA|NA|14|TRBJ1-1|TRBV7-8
TGTGCCAGCAGCCAGGCAGGGTCTAGCACTGAAGCTTTCTTT
CASSQAGSSTEAFF
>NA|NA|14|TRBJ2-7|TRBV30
TGTGCCTGGAGCATCCGGCGGAGCTCCTACGAGCAGTACTTC
CAWSIRRSSYEQYF
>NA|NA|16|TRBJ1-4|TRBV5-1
TGCGCCAGCAGCTTGAGGCCCGTGGGGACTAATGAAAAACTGTTTTTT
CASSLRPVGTNEKLFF
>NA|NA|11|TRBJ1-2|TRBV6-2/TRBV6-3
TGTGCCAGCAGTTACCCCCTCGACGTCACCTTC
CASSYPLDVTF
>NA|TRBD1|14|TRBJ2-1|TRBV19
TGTGCCAGTAAGAGGGACAGGCTATACAATGAGCAGTTCTTC
CASKRDRLYNEQFF
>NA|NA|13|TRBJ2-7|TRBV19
TGTGCCAGCTCCGGGAGACTCGGCGACGAGCAGTACTTC
CASSGRLGDEQYF
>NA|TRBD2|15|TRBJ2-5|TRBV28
TGTGCCAGCAGGGAGACTAGCGGGATGGGAGAGACCCAGTACTTC
CASRETSGMGETQYF
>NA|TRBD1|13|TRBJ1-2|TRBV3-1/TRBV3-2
TGTGCCAGCAGCCACGACAGGGGCTATGGCTACACCTTC
CASSHDRGYGYTF
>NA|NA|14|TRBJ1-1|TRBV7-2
TGTGCCAGCAGCCTAGGCTCTCGGAACACTGAAGCTTTCTTT
CASSLGSRNTEAFF
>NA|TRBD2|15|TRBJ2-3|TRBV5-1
TGCGCCAGCAGCCGGGGGGACCCTAGCACAGATACGCAGTATTTT
CASSRGDPSTDTQYF
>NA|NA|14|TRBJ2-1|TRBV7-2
TGTGCCAGCAGCCGTAATCGGGGGTACAATGAGCAGTTCTTC
CASSRNRGYNEQFF
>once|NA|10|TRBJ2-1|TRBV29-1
TGCAGCGTTGGAGTCAATGAGCAGTTCTTC
CSVGVNEQFF
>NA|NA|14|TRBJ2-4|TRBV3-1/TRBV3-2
TGTGCCAGCAGCGGGGGCTGGAGGCTAAACATTCAGTACTTC
CASSGGWRLNIQYF
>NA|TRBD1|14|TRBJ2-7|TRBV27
TGTGCCAGCAGTTTCAGGGGGCGCCCTAGAGAGCAGTACTTC
CASSFRGRPREQYF
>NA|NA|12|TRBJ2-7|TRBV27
TGTGCCAGCAGCGGGACACGGTACGAGCAGTACTTC
CASSGTRYEQYF
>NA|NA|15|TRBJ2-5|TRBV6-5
TGTGCCAGCAGTTATGAGGGAATCCCTGGGGAGACCCAGTACTTC
CASSYEGIPGETQYF
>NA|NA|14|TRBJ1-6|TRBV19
TGTGCCAGTAGTATGGGTGCTGCACGGGGGCCCCTCCACTTT
CASSMGAARGPLHF
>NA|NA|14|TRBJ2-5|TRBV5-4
TGTGCCAGCTCAGGGGGAGGGAGCCAAGAGACCCAGTACTTC
CASSGGGSQETQYF
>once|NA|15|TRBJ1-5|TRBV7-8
TGTGCCAGCAGCTTAGGGCGACAGCAAAATCAGCCCCAGCATTTT
CASSLGRQQNQPQHF
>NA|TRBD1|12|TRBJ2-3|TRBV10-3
TGTGCCATCAGTGAAACAGGGGGGAGTAGGTATTTT
CAISETGGSRYF
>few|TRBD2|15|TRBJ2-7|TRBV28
TGTGCCAGCAGTCGCAGTGGCGGGAGGGCCAACATAGGGTACTTC
CASSRSGGRANIGYF
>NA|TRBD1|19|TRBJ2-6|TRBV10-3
TGTGCCATCAGTGAGTCTAGGACAGGGGGTGGGACTGGGGCCAACGTCCTGACTTTC
CAISESRTGGGTGANVLTF
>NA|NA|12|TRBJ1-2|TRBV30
TGTGCCTGGACAACCCTTAACTATGGCTACACCTTC
CAWTTLNYGYTF
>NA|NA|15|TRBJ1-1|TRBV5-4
TGTGCCAGCAGCTCCCCGTCAGGGGTGAGCACTGAAGCTTTCTTT
CASSSPSGVSTEAFF
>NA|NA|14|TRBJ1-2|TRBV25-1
TGTGCCAGCCGAAAAGACGGCCGTAACTATGGCTACACCTTC
CASRKDGRNYGYTF
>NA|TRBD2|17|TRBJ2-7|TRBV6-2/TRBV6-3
TGTGCCAGCAGTACTCGGACTAGCGGGAGAGTCTCCTACGAGCAGTACTTC
CASSTRTSGRVSYEQYF
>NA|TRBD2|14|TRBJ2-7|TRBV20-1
TGCAGTGCTAGTGGGGTAGCGGGAGCGGAAGAGCAGTACTTC
CSASGVAGAEEQYF
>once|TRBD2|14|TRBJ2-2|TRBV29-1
TGCAGCGCTACTAGCGGGAGGGTCGGCGGGGAGCTGTTTTTT
CSATSGRVGGELFF
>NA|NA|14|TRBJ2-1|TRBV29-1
TGCAGCGTTGGTAGTACTAGCCCTTACAATGAGCAGTTCTTC
CSVGSTSPYNEQFF
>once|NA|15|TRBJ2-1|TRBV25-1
TGTGCCAGCAGTGAACCAGGGGTCCAACGCAATGAGCAGTTCTTC
CASSEPGVQRNEQFF
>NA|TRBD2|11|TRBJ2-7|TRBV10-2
TGCGCCAGCGCTCTAGCGGGGGAGCAGTACTTC
CASALAGEQYF
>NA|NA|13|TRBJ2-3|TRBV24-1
TGTGCCACCGGGTCCGGGAAGGCAGATACGCAGTATTTT
CATGSGKADTQYF
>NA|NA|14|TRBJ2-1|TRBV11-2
TGTGCCAGCAGCCCAAGAAACGGTGACAATGAGCAGTTCTTC
CASSPRNGDNEQFF
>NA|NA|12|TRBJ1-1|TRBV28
TGTGCCAGCAGTTATAGTTCGACTGAAGCTTTCTTT
CASSYSSTEAFF
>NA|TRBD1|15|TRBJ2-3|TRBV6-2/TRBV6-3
TGTGCCAGCAGTCTTGGACAGGACCGCACAGATACGCAGTATTTT
CASSLGQDRTDTQYF
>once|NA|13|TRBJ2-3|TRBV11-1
TGTGCCAGCAGGGACTATACCACAGATACGCAGTATTTT
CASRDYTTDTQYF
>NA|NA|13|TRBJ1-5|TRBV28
TGTGCCAGCAGGGGACATGTAGCCCAGCCCCAGCATTTT
CASRGHVAQPQHF
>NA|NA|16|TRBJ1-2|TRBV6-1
TGTGCCAGCAGCGAATCAGGGTTGCCCCGGAACTATGGCTACACCTTC
CASSESGLPRNYGYTF
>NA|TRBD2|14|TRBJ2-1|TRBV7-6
TGTGCCAGCAGCTTAGGGCGGGAGATCGATGAGCAGTTCTTC
CASSLGREIDEQFF
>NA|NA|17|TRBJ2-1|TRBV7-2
TGTGCCAGCAGCTTAAGGTGGGGCGGGCCCGCCTACAATGAGCAGTTCTTC
CASSLRWGGPAYNEQFF
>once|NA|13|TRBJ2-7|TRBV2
TGTGCCAGCAGGGCTAGAGGCTCTCACGAGCAGTACTTC
CASRARGSHEQYF
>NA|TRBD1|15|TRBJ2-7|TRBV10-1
TGCGCCAGTAAACCGGGGACAGGGGAAATGTACGAGCAGTACTTC
CASKPGTGEMYEQYF
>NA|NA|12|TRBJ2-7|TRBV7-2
TGTGCCAGCAGCAACCCCCCCTACGAGCAGTACTTC
CASSNPPYEQYF
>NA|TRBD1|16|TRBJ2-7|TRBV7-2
TGTGCCAGCAGCTTAGTGGGTGGGCAGGGGGCCTACGAGCAGTACTTC
CASSLVGGQGAYEQYF
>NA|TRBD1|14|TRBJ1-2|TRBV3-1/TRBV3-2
TGTGCCAGCAGCCACCCGGGACAGAACTATGGCTACACCTTC
CASSHPGQNYGYTF
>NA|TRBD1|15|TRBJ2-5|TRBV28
TGTGCCAGCAGTCTATCGACAGGGGTAGAAGAGACCCAGTACTTC
CASSLSTGVEETQYF
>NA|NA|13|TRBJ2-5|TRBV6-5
TGTGCCAGCAGCTTACACCGCCAAGAGACCCAGTACTTC
CASSLHRQETQYF
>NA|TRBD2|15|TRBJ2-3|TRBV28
TGTGCCAGCAGTCCAACGGGAGGACGTGAAGATACGCAGTATTTT
CASSPTGGREDTQYF
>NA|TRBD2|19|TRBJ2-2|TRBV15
TGTGCCACCAGCAGAGATGGCGGACTAGCGGGAGTGTACACCGGGGAGCTGTTTTTT
CATSRDGGLAGVYTGELFF
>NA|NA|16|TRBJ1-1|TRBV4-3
TGCGCCAGCAGCTACGGGGGAGGGGGGAAAAGGACTGAAGCTTTCTTT
CASSYGGGGKRTEAFF
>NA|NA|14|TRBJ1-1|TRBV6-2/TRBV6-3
TGTGCCAGCAGCGACCAGGGCGCGAACACTGAAGCTTTCTTT
CASSDQGANTEAFF
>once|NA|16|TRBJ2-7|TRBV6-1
TGTGCCAGCAGTGAATTTTGGGGCGCCCTAGGCTACGAGCAGTACTTC
CASSEFWGALGYEQYF
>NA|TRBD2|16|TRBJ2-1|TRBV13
TGTGCCAGCAGCCCGGGACTAGCGGGAGCCTACAATGAGCAGTTCTTC
CASSPGLAGAYNEQFF
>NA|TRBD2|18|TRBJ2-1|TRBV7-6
TGTGCCAGCAGCCCAGCGCGCCCGGGACTAGCGCAATACAATGAGCAGTTCTTC
CASSPARPGLAQYNEQFF
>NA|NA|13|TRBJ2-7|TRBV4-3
TGCGCCAGCAGCCGTACTAGGGACTACGAGCAGTACTTC
CASSRTRDYEQYF
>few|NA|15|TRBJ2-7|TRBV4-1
TGCGCCAGCAGCCAAGAAAGGTTAGGGGGCTACGAGCAGTACTTC
CASSQERLGGYEQYF
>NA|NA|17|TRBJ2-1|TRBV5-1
TGCGCCAGCAGCTTGGGTGGGGGCCAGCCCTCCTACAATGAGCAGTTCTTC
CASSLGGGQPSYNEQFF
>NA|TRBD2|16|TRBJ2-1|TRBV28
TGTGCCAGCAGTTTCCCAACTAGCGGGAGGGGTGATGAGCAGTTCTTC
CASSFPTSGRGDEQFF